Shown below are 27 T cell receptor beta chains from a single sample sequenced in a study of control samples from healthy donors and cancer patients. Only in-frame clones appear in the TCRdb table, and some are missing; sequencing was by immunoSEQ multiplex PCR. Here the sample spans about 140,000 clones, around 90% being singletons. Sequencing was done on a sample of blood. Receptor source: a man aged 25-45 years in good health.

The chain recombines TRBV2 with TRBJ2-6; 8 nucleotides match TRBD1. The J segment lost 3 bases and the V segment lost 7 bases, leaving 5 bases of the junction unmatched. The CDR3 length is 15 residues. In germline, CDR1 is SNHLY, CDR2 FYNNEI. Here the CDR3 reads CASNQGAGGANVLTF. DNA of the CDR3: TGTGCCAGCAACCAGGGGGCTGGTGGGGCCAACGTCCTGACTTTC. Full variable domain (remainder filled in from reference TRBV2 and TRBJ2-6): EPEVTQTPSHQVTQMGQEVILRCVPISNHLYFYWYRQILGQKVEFLVSFYNNEISEKSEIFDDQFSVERPDGSNFTLKIRSTKLEDSAMYFCASNQGAGGANVLTFGAGSRLTVL.

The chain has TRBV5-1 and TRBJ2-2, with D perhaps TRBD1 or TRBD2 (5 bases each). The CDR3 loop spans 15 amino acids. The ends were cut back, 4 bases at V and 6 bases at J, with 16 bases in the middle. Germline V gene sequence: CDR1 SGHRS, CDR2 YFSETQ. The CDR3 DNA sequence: TGCGCCAGCAGCCCCGCAGGGATGGGGGCCGGGGAGCTGTTTTTT. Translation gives CASSPAGMGAGELFF. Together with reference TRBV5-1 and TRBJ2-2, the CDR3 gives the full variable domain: KAGVTQTPRYLIKTRGQQVTLSCSPISGHRSVSWYQQTPGQGLQFLFEYFSETQRNKGNFPGRFSGRQFSNSRSEMNVSTLELGDSALYLCASSPAGMGAGELFFGEGSRLTVL.

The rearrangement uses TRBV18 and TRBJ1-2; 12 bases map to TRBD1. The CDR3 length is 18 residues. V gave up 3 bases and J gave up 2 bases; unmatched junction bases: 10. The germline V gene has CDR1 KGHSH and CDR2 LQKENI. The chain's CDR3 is CASSPQTPGQGANYGYTF. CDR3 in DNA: TGTGCCAGCTCACCCCAAACGCCGGGACAGGGGGCGAACTATGGCTACACCTTC. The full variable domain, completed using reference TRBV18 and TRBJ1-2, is NAGVMQNPRHLVRRRGQEARLRCSPMKGHSHVYWYRQLPEEGLKFMVYLQKENIIDESGMPKERFSAEFPKEGPSILRIQQVVRGDSAAYFCASSPQTPGQGANYGYTFGSGTRLTVV.

CDR3 bases: TGTGCCAGCAGCTTAGGGATTCTTCGGGGAAGGAACAATGAGCAGTTCTTC. Translated, it gives CASSLGILRGRNNEQFF. The V call is TRBV7-2, the J call TRBJ2-1; D perhaps matches TRBD2 (5 bases). Trimming took 1 base from V and 5 from J, leaving 18 bases between them. In germline, CDR1 is SGHTA, CDR2 FQGNSA. CDR3 length equals 17 residues.

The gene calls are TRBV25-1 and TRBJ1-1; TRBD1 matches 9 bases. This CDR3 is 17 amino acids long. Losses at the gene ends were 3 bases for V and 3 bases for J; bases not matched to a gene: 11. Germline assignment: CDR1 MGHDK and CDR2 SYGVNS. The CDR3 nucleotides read TGTGCCAGCAGTGAGGGGATCCACAGGGGGCAAGACACTGAAGCTTTCTTT. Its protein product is CASSEGIHRGQDTEAFF.

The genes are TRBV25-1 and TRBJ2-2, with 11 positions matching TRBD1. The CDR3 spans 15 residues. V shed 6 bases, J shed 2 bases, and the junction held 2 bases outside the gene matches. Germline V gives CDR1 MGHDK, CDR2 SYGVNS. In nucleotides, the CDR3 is TGTGCCAGCAGGGACAGGGGGCGAAACACCGGGGAGCTGTTTTTT. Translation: CASRDRGRNTGELFF.

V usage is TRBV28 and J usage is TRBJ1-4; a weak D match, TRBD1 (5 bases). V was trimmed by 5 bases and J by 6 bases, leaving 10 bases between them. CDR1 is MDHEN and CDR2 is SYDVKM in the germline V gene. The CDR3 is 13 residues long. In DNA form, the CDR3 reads TGTGCCAGCAGTACCAGGGTAGATGAAAAACTGTTTTTT. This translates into CASSTRVDEKLFF.

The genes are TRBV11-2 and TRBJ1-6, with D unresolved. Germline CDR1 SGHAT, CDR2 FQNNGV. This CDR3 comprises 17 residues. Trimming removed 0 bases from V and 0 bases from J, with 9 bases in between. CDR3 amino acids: CASSLDSIGSYNSPLHF. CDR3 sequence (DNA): TGTGCCAGCAGCTTAGATAGTATAGGCTCCTATAATTCACCCCTCCACTTT.

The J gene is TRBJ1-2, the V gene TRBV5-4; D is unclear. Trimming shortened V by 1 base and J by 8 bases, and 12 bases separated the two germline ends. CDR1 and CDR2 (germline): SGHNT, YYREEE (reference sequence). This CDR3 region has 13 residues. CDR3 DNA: TGTGCCAGCAGCTTGATAGACTATGACGGCTACACCTTC. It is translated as CASSLIDYDGYTF. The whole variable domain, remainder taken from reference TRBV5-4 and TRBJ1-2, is ETGVTQSPTHLIKTRGQQVTLRCSSQSGHNTVSWYQQALGQGPQFIFQYYREEENGRGNFPPRFSGLQFPNYSSELNVNALELDDSALYLCASSLIDYDGYTFGSGTRLTVV.

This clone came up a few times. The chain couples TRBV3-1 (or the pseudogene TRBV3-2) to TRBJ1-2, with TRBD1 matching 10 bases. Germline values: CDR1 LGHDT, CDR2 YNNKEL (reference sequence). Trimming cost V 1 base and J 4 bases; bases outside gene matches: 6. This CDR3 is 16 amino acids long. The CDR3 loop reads CASSQGGTGAAYGYTF. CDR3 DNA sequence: TGTGCCAGCAGCCAAGGTGGGACAGGGGCCGCCTATGGCTACACCTTC.

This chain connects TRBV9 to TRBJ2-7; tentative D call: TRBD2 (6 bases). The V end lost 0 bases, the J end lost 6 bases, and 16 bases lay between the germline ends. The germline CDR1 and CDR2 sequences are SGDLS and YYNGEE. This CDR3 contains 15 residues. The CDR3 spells CASSVEGWAGSEQYF. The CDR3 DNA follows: TGTGCCAGCAGCGTAGAAGGATGGGCGGGGAGCGAGCAGTACTTC.

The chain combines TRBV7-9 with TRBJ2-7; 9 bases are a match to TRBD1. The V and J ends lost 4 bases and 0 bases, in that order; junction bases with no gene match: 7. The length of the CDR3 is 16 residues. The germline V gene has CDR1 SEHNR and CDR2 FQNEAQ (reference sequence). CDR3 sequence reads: CASSSLPGQGSYEQYF. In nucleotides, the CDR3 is TGTGCCAGCAGCTCCCTCCCGGGACAGGGCTCCTACGAGCAGTACTTC.

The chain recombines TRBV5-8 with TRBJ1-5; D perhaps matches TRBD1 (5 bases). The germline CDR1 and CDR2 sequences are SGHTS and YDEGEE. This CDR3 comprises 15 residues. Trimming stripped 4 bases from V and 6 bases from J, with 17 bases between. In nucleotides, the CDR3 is TGTGCCAGCAGCCCCGAGTGGGGGTTGGGTCAGCCCCAGCATTTT. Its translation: CASSPEWGLGQPQHF.

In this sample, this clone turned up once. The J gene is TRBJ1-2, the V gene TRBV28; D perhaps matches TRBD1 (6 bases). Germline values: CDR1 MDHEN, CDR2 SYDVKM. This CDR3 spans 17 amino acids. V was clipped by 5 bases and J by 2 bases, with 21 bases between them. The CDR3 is CASSRGVGRDVNYGYTF. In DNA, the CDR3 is TGTGCCAGCAGTAGGGGGGTGGGCAGGGACGTCAACTATGGCTACACCTTC.

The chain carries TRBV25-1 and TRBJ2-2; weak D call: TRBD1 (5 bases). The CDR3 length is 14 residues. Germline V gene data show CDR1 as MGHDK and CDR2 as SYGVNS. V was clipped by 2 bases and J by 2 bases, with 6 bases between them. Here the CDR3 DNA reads TGTGCCAGCAGTGAACAGGGAAACACCGGGGAGCTGTTTTTT. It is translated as CASSEQGNTGELFF.

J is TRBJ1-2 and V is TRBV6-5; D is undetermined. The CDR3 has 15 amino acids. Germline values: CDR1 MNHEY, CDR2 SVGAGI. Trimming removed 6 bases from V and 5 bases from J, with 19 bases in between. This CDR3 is CASRPSGGSTYGYTF. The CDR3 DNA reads TGTGCCAGCAGACCCTCGGGTGGGAGTACATATGGCTACACCTTC.

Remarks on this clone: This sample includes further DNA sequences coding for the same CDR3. CDR3 protein: CASSQGGTGELFF. The CDR3 DNA reads TGCGCCAGCAGCCAAGGGGGAACCGGGGAGCTGTTTTTT. V and J are TRBV4-1 and TRBJ2-2, with D hard to call. Looked up from germline, CDR1 is MGHRA and CDR2 is YSYEKL. Trimming shortened V by 1 base and J by 5 bases, and 5 bases separated the two germline ends. This CDR3 has 13 residues.

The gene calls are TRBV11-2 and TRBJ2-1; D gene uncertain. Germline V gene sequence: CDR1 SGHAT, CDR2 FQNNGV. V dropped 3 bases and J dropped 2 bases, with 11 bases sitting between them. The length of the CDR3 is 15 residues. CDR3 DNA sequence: TGTGCCAGCAGCTTTGGGCGGAACGCCTACAATGAGCAGTTCTTC. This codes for CASSFGRNAYNEQFF.

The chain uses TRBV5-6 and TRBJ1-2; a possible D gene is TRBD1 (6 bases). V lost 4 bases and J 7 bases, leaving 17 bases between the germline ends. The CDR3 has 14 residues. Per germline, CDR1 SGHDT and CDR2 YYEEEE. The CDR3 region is CASSGPQGLGGYTF. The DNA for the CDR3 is TGTGCCAGCAGCGGCCCACAGGGTTTGGGTGGCTACACCTTC.

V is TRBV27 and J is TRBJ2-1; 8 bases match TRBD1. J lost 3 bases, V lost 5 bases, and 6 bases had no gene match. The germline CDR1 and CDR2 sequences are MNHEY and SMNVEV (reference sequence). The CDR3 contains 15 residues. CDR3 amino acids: CASSPYRGDYNEQFF. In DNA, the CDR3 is TGTGCCAGCAGTCCCTACAGGGGGGACTACAATGAGCAGTTCTTC.

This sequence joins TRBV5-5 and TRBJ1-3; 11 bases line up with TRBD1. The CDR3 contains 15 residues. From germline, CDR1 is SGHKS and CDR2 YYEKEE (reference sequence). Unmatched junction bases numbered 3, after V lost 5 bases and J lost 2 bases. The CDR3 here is CASSWDRGTGNTIYF. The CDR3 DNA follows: TGTGCCAGCAGTTGGGACAGGGGGACTGGAAACACCATATATTTT. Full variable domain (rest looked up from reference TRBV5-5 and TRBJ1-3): DAGVTQSPTHLIKTRGQQVTLRCSPISGHKSVSWYQQVLGQGPQFIFQYYEKEERGRGNFPDRFSARQFPNYSSELNVNALLLGDSALYLCASSWDRGTGNTIYFGEGSWLTVV.

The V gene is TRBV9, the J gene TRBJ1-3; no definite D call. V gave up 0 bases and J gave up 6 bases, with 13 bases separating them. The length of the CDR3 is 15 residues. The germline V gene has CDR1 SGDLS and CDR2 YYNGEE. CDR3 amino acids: CASSVGKGLKNTIYF. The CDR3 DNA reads TGTGCCAGCAGCGTAGGTAAAGGCTTGAAAAACACCATATATTTT.

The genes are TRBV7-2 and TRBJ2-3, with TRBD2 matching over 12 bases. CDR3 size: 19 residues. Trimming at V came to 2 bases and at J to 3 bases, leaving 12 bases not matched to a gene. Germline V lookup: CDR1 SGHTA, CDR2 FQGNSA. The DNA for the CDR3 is TGTGCCAGCAGCTTACTATCGTCTAGCGGGGGGGCCTGGACAGATACGCAGTATTTT. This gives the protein CASSLLSSSGGAWTDTQYF.

CDR3 sequence reads: CASSPYSSPLHF. In DNA, the CDR3 is TGTGCCAGCAGTCCATATTCTTCACCCCTCCACTTT. The chain combines TRBV6-2 or TRBV6-3 with TRBJ1-6; no clear D. Germline CDR1 reads MNHEY; CDR2 reads SVGEGT. CDR3 length: 12 amino acids. V was cut by 5 bases and J by 9 bases, with 8 bases left in between.

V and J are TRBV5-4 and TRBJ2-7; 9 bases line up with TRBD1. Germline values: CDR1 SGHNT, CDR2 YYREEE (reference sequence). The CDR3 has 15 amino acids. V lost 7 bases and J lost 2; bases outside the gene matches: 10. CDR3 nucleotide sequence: TGTGCCAGCGGAACCTTGACAGGGGGACCCTACGAGCAGTACTTC. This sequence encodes CASGTLTGGPYEQYF. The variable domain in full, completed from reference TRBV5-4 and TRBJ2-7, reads ETGVTQSPTHLIKTRGQQVTLRCSSQSGHNTVSWYQQALGQGPQFIFQYYREEENGRGNFPPRFSGLQFPNYSSELNVNALELDDSALYLCASGTLTGGPYEQYFGPGTRLTVT.

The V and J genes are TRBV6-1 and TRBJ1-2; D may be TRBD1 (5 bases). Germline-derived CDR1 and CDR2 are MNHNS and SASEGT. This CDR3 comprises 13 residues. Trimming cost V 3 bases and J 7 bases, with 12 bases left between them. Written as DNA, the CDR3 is TGTGCCAGCAGTGACCAGGGACCGGGTGGCTACACCTTC. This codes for CASSDQGPGGYTF.

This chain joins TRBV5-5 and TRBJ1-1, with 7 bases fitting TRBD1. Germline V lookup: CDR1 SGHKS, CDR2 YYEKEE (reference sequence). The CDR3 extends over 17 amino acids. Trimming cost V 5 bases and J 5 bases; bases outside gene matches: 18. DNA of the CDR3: TGTGCCAGCAGACCGGACAGGTACTTAAGTGGTAGGACTGAAGCTTTCTTT. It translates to CASRPDRYLSGRTEAFF.